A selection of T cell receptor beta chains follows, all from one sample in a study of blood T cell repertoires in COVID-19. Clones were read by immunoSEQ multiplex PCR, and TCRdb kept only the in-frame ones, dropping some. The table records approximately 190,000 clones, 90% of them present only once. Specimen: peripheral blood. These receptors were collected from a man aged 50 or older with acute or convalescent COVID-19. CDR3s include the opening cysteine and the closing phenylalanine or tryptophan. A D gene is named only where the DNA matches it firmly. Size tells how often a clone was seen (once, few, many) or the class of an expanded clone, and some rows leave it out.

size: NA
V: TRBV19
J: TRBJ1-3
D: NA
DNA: TGTGCCAGTAGTATATCTCACACCTCTCAATCCATATATTTT
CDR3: CASSISHTSQSIYF

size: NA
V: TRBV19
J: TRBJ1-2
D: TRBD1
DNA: TGTGCCAGTAGAACCCGGGACAGTAACTATGGCTACACCTTC
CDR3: CASRTRDSNYGYTF

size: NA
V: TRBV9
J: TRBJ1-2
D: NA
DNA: TGTGCCAGCAGCAAAGTAGCGGAAAGCGGGGAGTATGGCTACACCTTC
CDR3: CASSKVAESGEYGYTF

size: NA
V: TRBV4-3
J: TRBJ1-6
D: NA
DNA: TGCGCCAGCAGCCAAGCGGTGCAGACATATAATTCACCCCTCCACTTT
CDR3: CASSQAVQTYNSPLHF

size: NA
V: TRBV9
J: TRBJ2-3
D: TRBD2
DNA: TGTGCCAGCAGCAAAGGACTAGCGGAAGACACAGATACGCAGTATTTT
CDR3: CASSKGLAEDTDTQYF

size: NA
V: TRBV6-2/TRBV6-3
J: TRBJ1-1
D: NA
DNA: TGTGCCAGCAGTTACGGCGGGGATAGGACTGAAGCTTTCTTT
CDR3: CASSYGGDRTEAFF

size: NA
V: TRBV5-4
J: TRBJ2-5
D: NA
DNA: TGTGCCAGCAGTAGACCCCCAGGGGAAGAGACCCAGTACTTC
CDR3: CASSRPPGEETQYF

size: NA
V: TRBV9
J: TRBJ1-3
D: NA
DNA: TGTGCCAGCAGCGTAGGAGGAGTCTCTGGAAACACCATATATTTT
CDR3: CASSVGGVSGNTIYF

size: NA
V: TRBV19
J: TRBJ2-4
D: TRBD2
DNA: TGTGCCAGTAGTAAATTTAGCGGGGGGGCCGAGGCCAAAAACATTCAGTACTTC
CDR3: CASSKFSGGAEAKNIQYF

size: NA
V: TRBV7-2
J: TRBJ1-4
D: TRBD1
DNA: TGTGCCAGCAGCCGGTCAGACAGGGGGAATGAAAAACTGTTTTTT
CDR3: CASSRSDRGNEKLFF

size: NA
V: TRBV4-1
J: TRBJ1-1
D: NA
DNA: TGCGCCAGCAGCCAAGAGGCGGCTACTTACACTGAAGCTTTCTTT
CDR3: CASSQEAATYTEAFF

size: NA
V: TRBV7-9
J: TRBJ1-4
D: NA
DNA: TGTGCCAGCTCAGGACAGCCCGCAACTAATGAAAAACTGTTTTTT
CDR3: CASSGQPATNEKLFF

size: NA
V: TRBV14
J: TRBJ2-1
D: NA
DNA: TGTGCCAGCAGCCAAGCCTACGCGGGGACCATACGAGGATTGAATGAGCAGTTCTTC
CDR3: CASSQAYAGTIRGLNEQFF

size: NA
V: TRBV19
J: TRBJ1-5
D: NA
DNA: TGTGCCAGTATGCCCAACGGGGGGCCCCAGCATTTT
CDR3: CASMPNGGPQHF

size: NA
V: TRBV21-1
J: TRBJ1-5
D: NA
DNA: TGTGCCAGCAGCCCTGCTCGAGGAGGCAATCAGCCCCAGCATTTT
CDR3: CASSPARGGNQPQHF

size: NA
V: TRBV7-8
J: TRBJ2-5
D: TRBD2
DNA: TGTGCCAGCAGCTTAGTATGGCGGGGGGGACAAGAGACCCAGTACTTC
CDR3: CASSLVWRGGQETQYF

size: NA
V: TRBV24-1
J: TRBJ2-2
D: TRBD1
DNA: TGTGCCACCAGTGATCTGCAGGTCAGGGGGACCACCGGGGAGCTGTTTTTT
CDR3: CATSDLQVRGTTGELFF

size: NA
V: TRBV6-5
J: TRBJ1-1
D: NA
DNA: TGTGCCAGCAGCATCCCTGGAGGTGCTGAAGCTTTCTTT
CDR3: CASSIPGGAEAFF

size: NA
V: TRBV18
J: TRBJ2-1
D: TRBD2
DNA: TGTGCCAGCTCACCGGGACTAGACTCCATTCCTGAGCAGTTCTTC
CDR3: CASSPGLDSIPEQFF

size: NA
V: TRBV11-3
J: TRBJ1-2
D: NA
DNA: TGTGCCAGCAGCTCAAGCCTAGGGGGGGTCGACTATGGCTACACCTTC
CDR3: CASSSSLGGVDYGYTF

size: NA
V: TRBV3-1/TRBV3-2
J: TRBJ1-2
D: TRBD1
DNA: TGTGCCAGCAGCCACCGGACAGGGGGGCGCGGCTACACCTTC
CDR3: CASSHRTGGRGYTF

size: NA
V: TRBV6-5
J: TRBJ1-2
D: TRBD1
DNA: TGTGCCAGCAGAGGGACAGGGGGATATGGCTACACCTTC
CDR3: CASRGTGGYGYTF

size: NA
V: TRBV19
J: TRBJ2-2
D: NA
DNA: TGTGCCAGTAGTATAGGTAGAGGTTCGTTCACCGGGGAGCTGTTTTTT
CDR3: CASSIGRGSFTGELFF

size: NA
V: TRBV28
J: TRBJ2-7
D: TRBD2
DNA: TGTGCCAGCAGTTTAAACGTGGCAGGGCTTAGCGGGAGTAACTACGAGCAGTACTTC
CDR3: CASSLNVAGLSGSNYEQYF

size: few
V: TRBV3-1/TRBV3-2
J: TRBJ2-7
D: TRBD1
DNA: TGTGCCAGCAGCGCAGGGACAGCTAAGGGCTACGAGCAGTACTTC
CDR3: CASSAGTAKGYEQYF

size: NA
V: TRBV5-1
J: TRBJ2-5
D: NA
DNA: TGCGCCAGCAGCTTCTATCGAAAAACCACAGAGACCCAGTACTTC
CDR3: CASSFYRKTTETQYF

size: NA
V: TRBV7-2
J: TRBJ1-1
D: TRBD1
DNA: TGTGCCAGCGAGACAGGGCGCACGAACACTGAAGCTTTCTTT
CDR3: CASETGRTNTEAFF

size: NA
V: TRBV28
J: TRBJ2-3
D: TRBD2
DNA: TGTGCCAGCACCCTAGCGGGAGGGACAGATACGCAGTATTTT
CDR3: CASTLAGGTDTQYF

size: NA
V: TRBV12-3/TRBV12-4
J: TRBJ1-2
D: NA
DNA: TGTGCCAGCAGTTCGAGGCAGTCCCACACCTTC
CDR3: CASSSRQSHTF

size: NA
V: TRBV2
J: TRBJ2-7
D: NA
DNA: TGTGCCAGCACGTACAGTTCCTACGAGCAGTACTTC
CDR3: CASTYSSYEQYF

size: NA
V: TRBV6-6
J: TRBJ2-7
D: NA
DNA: TGTGCCAGCAGCCACTGGGCGGGTTTTCGAGACTACGAGCAGTACTTC
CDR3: CASSHWAGFRDYEQYF

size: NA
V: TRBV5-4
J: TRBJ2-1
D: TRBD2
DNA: TGTGCCAGCACATACGGGGGGGCGGTCTACAATGAGCAGTTCTTC
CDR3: CASTYGGAVYNEQFF

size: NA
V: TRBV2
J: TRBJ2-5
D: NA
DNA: TGTGCCAGCAGTGAAGGACTCCTCGGGGCCCAGTACTTC
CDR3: CASSEGLLGAQYF

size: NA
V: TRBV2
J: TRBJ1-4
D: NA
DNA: TGTGCCAGCAGTGATCAACGGTTTAATGAAAAACTGTTTTTT
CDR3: CASSDQRFNEKLFF

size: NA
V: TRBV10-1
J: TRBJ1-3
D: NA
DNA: TGCGCCAGCAGTTCAGACAGGAGAGGTGGAAACACCATATATTTT
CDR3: CASSSDRRGGNTIYF

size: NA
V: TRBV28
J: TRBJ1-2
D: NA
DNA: TGTGCCAGCAGTCTAGGGGGCTATGGCTACACCTTC
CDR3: CASSLGGYGYTF

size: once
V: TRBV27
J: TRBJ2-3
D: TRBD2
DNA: TGTGCCAGCAGTTTAGGTAGCGGGAGCGCAGATACGCAGTATTTT
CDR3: CASSLGSGSADTQYF

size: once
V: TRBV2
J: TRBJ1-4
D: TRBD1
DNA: TGTGCCAGCAGTCCGACCGGGACAGGGTTCCCAGGGGGTGAAAAACTGTTTTTT
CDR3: CASSPTGTGFPGGEKLFF

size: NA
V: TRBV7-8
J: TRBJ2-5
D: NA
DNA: TGTGCCAGCAGCTTAGCCCGGGACACCCAAGAGACCCAGTACTTC
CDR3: CASSLARDTQETQYF

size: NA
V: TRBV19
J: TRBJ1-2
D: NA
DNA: TGTGCCAGTAGTGCGAGACAGGTTCTCTATGGCTACACCTTC
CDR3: CASSARQVLYGYTF

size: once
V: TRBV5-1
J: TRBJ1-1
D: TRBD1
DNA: TGCGCCAGCAGCTCCCCTGGGACAGGGGTTGCTTTCTTT
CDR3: CASSSPGTGVAFF

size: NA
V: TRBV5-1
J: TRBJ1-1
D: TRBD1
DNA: TGCGCCAGCAGCCGACATACAGGGGACTTGAACACTGAAGCTTTCTTT
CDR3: CASSRHTGDLNTEAFF

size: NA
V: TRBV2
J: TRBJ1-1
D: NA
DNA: TGTGCCAGCAGTGGGGAGGCAAGGAACACTGAAGCTTTCTTT
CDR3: CASSGEARNTEAFF

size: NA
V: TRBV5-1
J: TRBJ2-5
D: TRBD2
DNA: TGCGCCAGCAGCTTGGGAGGGAGGGCGGCAGAGACCCAGTACTTC
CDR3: CASSLGGRAAETQYF